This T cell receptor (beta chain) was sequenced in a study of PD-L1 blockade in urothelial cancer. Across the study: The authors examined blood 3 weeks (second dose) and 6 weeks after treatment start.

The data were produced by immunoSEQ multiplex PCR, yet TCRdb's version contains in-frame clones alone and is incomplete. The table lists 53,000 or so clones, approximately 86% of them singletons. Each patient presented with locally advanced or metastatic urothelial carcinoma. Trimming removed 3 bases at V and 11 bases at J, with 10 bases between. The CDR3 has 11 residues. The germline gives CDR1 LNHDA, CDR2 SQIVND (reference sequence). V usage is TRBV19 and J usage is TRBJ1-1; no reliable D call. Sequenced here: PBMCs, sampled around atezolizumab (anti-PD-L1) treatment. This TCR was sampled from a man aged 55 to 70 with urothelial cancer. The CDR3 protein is CASSIEGTAFF. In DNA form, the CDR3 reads TGTGCCAGTAGTATCGAGGGTACGGCTTTCTTT.